These 13 T cell receptor beta chains share one sample of origin, sequenced in a study of shared clonotypes between healthy human individuals. Clones were read by immunoSEQ multiplex PCR, and TCRdb kept only the in-frame ones, dropping some. The sample records around 1,100,000 clones, approximately 80% being singletons. Sequencing input: memory CD4+ T cells from PBMCs. Subset described: CD45RA-negative fraction. Receptors were obtained from a man aged 18 to 30 in good health. Some clones in this sample may be carry-over from other donors' samples.

Comments on this clone: A far bigger clonotype differs at one base, so this is likely a read error. Other DNA variants within this sample encode the same CDR3. The chain links TRBV28 to TRBJ1-1; TRBD1 might be the D (5 bases). Germline CDR1 reads MDHEN; CDR2 reads SYDVKM. This CDR3 has 16 amino acids. Written as DNA, the CDR3 is TGCGCCAGCAGTTTAACGATCGGGCAGGAGGGGACTGAAGCTTTCTTT. It specifies CASSLTIGQEGTEAFF.

The chain carries TRBV6-1 and TRBJ2-7; D unresolved. Trimming removed 5 bases at V and 1 base at J, with 9 bases between. This CDR3 contains 13 residues. Germline V lookup: CDR1 MNHNS, CDR2 SASEGT. In nucleotides, the CDR3 is TGTGCCAGCAGTAACCTGGGGTCCTACGAGCAGTACTTC. Protein product: CASSNLGSYEQYF.

CDR3 in amino acids: CASGMLDTYGYTF. For the CDR3, the DNA is TGTGCCAGCGGTATGTTGGACACTTATGGCTACACCTTC. The rearrangement uses TRBV7-2 and TRBJ1-2, with D possibly matching TRBD1 (5 bases). V dropped 8 bases and J dropped 5 bases, with 15 bases sitting between them. The CDR3 is made up of 13 amino acids. Germline lookup yields CDR1 SGHTA and CDR2 FQGNSA. Full variable domain (remainder filled in from reference TRBV7-2 and TRBJ1-2): GAGVSQSPSNKVTEKGKDVELRCDPISGHTALYWYRQSLGQGLEFLIYFQGNSAPDKSGLPSDRFSAERTGGSVSTLTIQRTQQEDSAVYLCASGMLDTYGYTFGSGTRLTVV.

CDR3 protein: CASTSAGAKSYEQYF. The DNA of the CDR3 is TGTGCCAGCACCTCCGCTGGGGCCAAATCCTACGAGCAGTACTTC. The V gene is TRBV9, the J gene TRBJ2-7; weak D call: TRBD1 (5 bases). This CDR3 region has 15 residues. V lost 6 bases to trimming and J lost 1 base, with 17 bases between them. Germline CDR1 is SGDLS and CDR2 is YYNGEE. Filled out from reference TRBV9 and TRBJ2-7, the complete variable domain reads DSGVTQTPKHLITATGQRVTLRCSPRSGDLSVYWYQQSLDQGLQFLIQYYNGEERAKGNILERFSAQQFPDLHSELNLSSLELGDSALYFCASTSAGAKSYEQYFGPGTRLTVT.

The chain combines TRBV7-8 with TRBJ2-5; a possible D gene is TRBD2 (6 bases). The V gene lost 1 base and the J gene lost 5 bases, with 14 bases spanning the gap. Per the germline V gene, CDR1 is SGHVS and CDR2 is FQNEAQ. This CDR3 is built from 15 residues. The CDR3 bases are TGTGCCAGCAGCTTAGTACCCGGGGGAGAGGAGACCCAGTACTTC. Encoded protein: CASSLVPGGEETQYF.

J is TRBJ2-3 and V is TRBV5-1, with D possibly being TRBD2 (5 bases). Trimming took 4 bases from V and 6 from J, leaving 15 bases between them. The CDR3 runs to 14 residues. In germline, CDR1 is SGHRS, CDR2 YFSETQ. CDR3 in DNA: TGCGCCAGCAGCCTTAGAACTAGTTCTGATACGCAGTATTTT. It is translated as CASSLRTSSDTQYF.

V is TRBV5-8 and J is TRBJ2-1; D gene ambiguous. Germline CDR1 reads SGHTS; CDR2 reads YDEGEE. The CDR3 is 15 residues long. V was cut by 1 base and J by 8 bases, with 16 bases left in between. The CDR3 here is CASSLNTGLQHEQFF. The CDR3 DNA reads as TGTGCCAGCAGCTTGAACACCGGGCTCCAACATGAGCAGTTCTTC.

The table lists this clone with a count of one. The rearrangement joins TRBV6-6 to TRBJ1-5; possible D gene TRBD1, 5 bases. Germline V gene lookup returns CDR1 MNHNY and CDR2 SVGAGI (reference sequence). The CDR3 has 13 residues. The germline V and J ends were trimmed by 7 bases and 7 bases, with 14 bases remaining between them. CDR3 in DNA: TGTGCCAGCACAGGCAGGGCTAACCAGCCCCAGCATTTT. Translating it yields CASTGRANQPQHF.

The chain joins TRBV18 to TRBJ1-4, with TRBD1 matching over 8 bases. The CDR3 is 13 residues long. V trimming: 3 bases; J trimming: 11 bases; junction bases outside the gene matches: 5. Germline V lookup: CDR1 KGHSH, CDR2 LQKENI. Written as DNA, the CDR3 is TGTGCCAGCTCACCTACGACAGGGGAGAAACTGTTTTTT. It encodes CASSPTTGEKLFF.

V usage is TRBV28 and J usage is TRBJ2-7; 7 nucleotides align to TRBD1. Germline trimming cut 4 bases from V and 7 bases from J; bases unmatched to any gene: 7. Germline CDR1 reads MDHEN; CDR2 reads SYDVKM. CDR3 length: 13 amino acids. This chain's CDR3 is CASSSGQFWEQYF. The CDR3 DNA reads TGTGCCAGCAGTTCGGGACAGTTTTGGGAGCAGTACTTC.

Only one count was recorded for this clone. This chain joins TRBV14 and TRBJ1-1; no firm D call. Germline V lookup: CDR1 SGHDN, CDR2 FVKESK. The V gene lost 2 bases and the J gene lost 0 bases, with 10 bases spanning the gap. The CDR3 contains 15 residues. CDR3 coding DNA: TGTGCCAGCAGCCAACACACAGTCATGAACACTGAAGCTTTCTTT. This codes for CASSQHTVMNTEAFF.

The genes are TRBV4-2 and TRBJ2-7; the match to TRBD2 covers 11 bases. The CDR3 loop spans 16 amino acids. Per germline, CDR1 LGHNA and CDR2 YNFKEQ. V was clipped by 0 bases and J by 4 bases; unmatched bases: 5. Written as DNA, the CDR3 is TGTGCCAGCAGCCAAGATTTACTAGCGGGAGAATACGAGCAGTACTTC. Translation: CASSQDLLAGEYEQYF.

The chain recombines TRBV4-1 with TRBJ1-5; D gene unclear. Deletions cut 1 base from V and 8 bases from J, with 12 bases between. Germline V CDR1 and CDR2: MGHRA, YSYEKL. This CDR3 has 14 amino acids. CDR3 DNA sequence: TGCGCCAGCAGCCAAGCAATTTGGGTGAAGCCCCAGCATTTT. This translates into CASSQAIWVKPQHF.